This TCR beta chain was captured in a study of beta chain features in type 1 diabetes (dated by TCRdb to the late 2010s). About the full investigation: No differences in mean age, gender distribution, total cell number or subset yield were found between patients and healthy donors. Across all samples, fewer than 110,000,000 sorted cells were examined, and cell number per subset correlated strongly with RNA yield. The study compared the TCRB repertoires of sorted circulating CD4+ T cell subsets in recently diagnosed type 1 diabetes patients with those in matched healthy donors. Regulatory and stem cell-like memory subsets were isolated from only 8 patients and about 8 healthy donors, whereas naive and central memory subsets came from all 30 or so donors.

This clone has only a few counts. It lacks a known antigen. One base away there is no much larger clone; base qualities are not given. What the study reported, not specific to this receptor: Because cDNA was sequenced instead of genomic DNA, highly expressing activated cells could be over-represented, though the groups showed no difference in activation or CD3 levels. Naive, central memory and regulatory TCRB repertoires appeared to be more alike among patients than among healthy donors. PCR might favor shorter templates, but patient and control samples were amplified and corrected together, so any skew would affect both groups equally. HLA sub-analyses involved small numbers of individuals, so any influence of HLA type on TCRB rearrangement remained unresolved. Type 1 diabetes patients showed a moderate but significant shortening of TCRB CDR3 length in all four CD4+ subsets. Patients with type 1 diabetes made fewer insertions and deleted more nucleotides at VDJ recombination sites, implying thymic rearrangement abnormalities.

The High Capacity cDNA Reverse Transcription Kit was used to reverse transcribe all of the isolated RNA, meaning that expressed TCRB transcripts were what got sequenced. Deep immunoSEQ sequencing was applied to naive, central memory and regulatory T cell samples, giving an average of about 3.7 million total reads per sample. Sorted cells were lysed in RLT buffer and RNA was extracted with DNase-treated RNeasy Micro or Mini kits, depending on cell number. To prevent cross-contamination, each cell subset was processed individually, whereas patient and healthy donor samples were processed jointly. The immunoSEQ multiplex PCR was used to amplify TCRB sequences from cDNA, generating 87-bp fragments that spanned the CDR3 region. The amplicons were sequenced using the Illumina HiSeq platform. In the source study's methods: Synthetic template baselines were used to correct PCR bias computationally, reads within Hamming distance 2 were collapsed together, and singletons that could not be merged were discarded. Reads were aligned against IMGT to assign V, D and J genes, CDR3 length and insertions or deletions at six rearrangement sites. Clonotype counts were normalized to sorted cell number within each subset before computing true diversity and Gini coefficients with the tcR R package. The overlap coefficient, calculated on TCRB nucleotide sequences, was used to quantify repertoire sharing. As a proxy for the pre-selection repertoire, out-of-frame TCRB sequences from naive cells were analyzed. Imported from immuneACCESS, the table was reduced by TCRdb to in-frame sequences with V and J called. These copies leave out some clones; in studies compared against another copy, an unresolved V gene accounts for under half, and the cause of the remainder is not known. D and trimming come from the DNA, and the V and J calls and clone size come from that table. This sample comprises around 260,000 clones, roughly 21% of them detected only once. The leading ten clones occupy around 0.03% of the sample.

A distance of 10 bases separates the germline ends of V and J, which lose 4 bases and 6 bases respectively. There are 13 amino acids in the CDR3, from cysteine to phenylalanine inclusive. The kept DNA is CDR3 alone, 39 bases in frame from the first base. The germline V gene encodes CDR1 SGHNT and CDR2 YYREEE (reference sequence). A single peripheral blood draw of around 0.11 L on average was collected from each donor into heparinised tubes. Naive, central memory, regulatory and stem cell-like memory CD4+ T cells were sorted on a BD FACSAria II using a panel including CD45RO, CCR7, CD25, CD127, CD95 and CD27. Every sorted population had a purity above 95%. Right away, PBMCs were isolated by Lymphoprep density gradient centrifugation and were stained directly, with no culture step. So that batch effects would be minimized, each experiment stained and sorted samples in pairs, pairing one healthy donor with one patient.

The TCR was taken from a woman in her forties with type 1 diabetes. The chain links TRBV5-4 with TRBJ2-2, with the D gene not confidently named. The sequencing sample was made of naive CD4+ T cells from blood. Per the publication, the cell subset or site label means: true naive CD4+ T cells. The encoded CDR3 is CASSTLAAGELFF. The sequenced DNA: TGTGCCAGCAGCACACTTGCGGCCGGGGAGCTGTTTTTT.